The source of this T cell receptor beta chain is a study of patients and donors after allogeneic stem cell transplantation. TCRdb ran MiXCR on the RT-PCR reads and lists one entry per CDR3 protein. The sample yields about 110,000 distinct CDR3 sequences, approximately 40% seen once. This CDR3 contains 16 residues. In germline, CDR1 is MNHEY, CDR2 SVGEGT. Trimming removed 0 bases from V and 4 bases from J, with 15 bases in between. The V call is TRBV6-2 or TRBV6-3, the J call TRBJ2-5; D uncertain. The receptor was derived from a human donor who was either an allogeneic HSCT recipient or a stem cell or donor lymphocyte infusion donor (not recorded which). It is not recorded whose cells these are; they may come from a transplant donor. Specimen: blood, either unsorted or a sorted T cell fraction (not recorded which). The CDR3 region has the DNA TGTGCCAGCAGTTACTCCTTCCACCCCACTCCAGAGACCCAGTACTTC. The encoded protein is CASSYSFHPTPETQYF.